This entry lists 16 T cell receptor beta chains sequenced from one sample in a study of blood T cell repertoires in COVID-19. Here immunoSEQ multiplex PCR was the method, and the copy in TCRdb shows in-frame clones only, minus some. The profile shows around 76,000 clones, more than 70% of them singletons. Sequencing was performed on peripheral blood. The receptors originated from a man older than 75 with acute or convalescent COVID-19.

The rearrangement links TRBV3-1 (or the pseudogene TRBV3-2) to TRBJ1-1, with 7 bases identical to TRBD1. Losses at the gene ends were 1 base for V and 1 base for J; bases not matched to a gene: 6. This CDR3 has 16 amino acids. Per the germline V gene, CDR1 is LGHDT and CDR2 is YNNKEL (reference sequence). Written as DNA, the CDR3 is TGTGCCAGCAGCCAAGGGGTAAGGGGGCCGAACACTGAAGCTTTCTTT. Amino acid sequence: CASSQGVRGPNTEAFF.

Here the CDR3 DNA reads TGTGCCAGCAGTCCGACAGGGAGTGGCAATCAGCCCCAGCATTTT. Amino acids: CASSPTGSGNQPQHF. This chain joins TRBV6-4 and TRBJ1-5, with 7 bases that match TRBD1. CDR1 is MRHNA, CDR2 SNTAGT, per germline. This CDR3 has 15 residues. The V segment lost 5 bases and the J segment 2 bases; nucleotides outside the gene matches: 6.

V usage is TRBV7-2 and J usage is TRBJ2-2, with D maybe TRBD2 (6 bases). This CDR3 region has 14 residues. CDR1 is SGHTA, CDR2 FQGNSA, per germline. V lost 0 bases and J lost 5, with 7 bases in between. CDR3 nucleotides: TGTGCCAGCAGCTTAGCTCGGGGGACCGGGGAGCTGTTTTTT. This sequence encodes CASSLARGTGELFF.

The chain links TRBV19 to TRBJ2-2, with TRBD1 identical over 7 bases. V shed 1 base, J shed 4 bases, and the junction held 3 bases outside the gene matches. The germline V gene has CDR1 LNHDA and CDR2 SQIVND (reference sequence). This CDR3 contains 15 residues. The CDR3 protein is CASSIGDRFTGELFF. As DNA, the CDR3 is TGTGCCAGTAGTATAGGGGACAGATTCACCGGGGAGCTGTTTTTT.

The chain is built from TRBV18 and TRBJ2-3, with TRBD2 identical over 7 bases. Germline loops: CDR1 KGHSH, CDR2 LQKENI. CDR3 length: 15 amino acids. The junction had 5 bases not matched to a gene; V was cut back by 3 bases and J by 2 bases. As DNA, the CDR3 is TGTGCCAGCTCACCTGGGACTATAGCCACAGATACGCAGTATTTT. This codes for CASSPGTIATDTQYF.

The genes are TRBV9 and TRBJ2-4; no reliable D call. CDR1 is SGDLS, CDR2 YYNGEE, per germline. The CDR3 consists of 18 residues. V was trimmed by 3 bases and J by 1 base, leaving 20 bases between them. The CDR3 bases are TGTGCCAGCAGCGCCTCCAGAGGTGGTGTTCTGGCCAAAAACATTCAGTACTTC. Encoded protein: CASSASRGGVLAKNIQYF. The full variable domain, completed using reference TRBV9 and TRBJ2-4, is DSGVTQTPKHLITATGQRVTLRCSPRSGDLSVYWYQQSLDQGLQFLIQYYNGEERAKGNILERFSAQQFPDLHSELNLSSLELGDSALYFCASSASRGGVLAKNIQYFGAGTRLSVL.

The J gene is TRBJ2-7, the V gene TRBV6-5; 11 bases align to TRBD2. CDR1 and CDR2 from the germline V gene are MNHEY and SVGAGI. The CDR3 consists of 15 residues. After removal of 5 bases from V and 1 base from J, the junction contained 4 bases not matched to a gene. In nucleotides, the CDR3 is TGTGCCAGCAGTAAGACTAGCGGGGATTCCTACGAGCAGTACTTC. It yields the protein CASSKTSGDSYEQYF.

This clone was detected many times. V is TRBV10-3 and J is TRBJ2-2; D gene ambiguous. The CDR3 has 13 amino acids. Germline loops: CDR1 ENHRY, CDR2 SYGVKD. V shed 3 bases and J shed 4 bases, with 6 bases lying between them. DNA for the CDR3: TGTGCCATCAGTGAAACGGGCACCGGGGAGCTGTTTTTT. Protein: CAISETGTGELFF.

J is TRBJ2-2 and V is TRBV6-1; TRBD1 might be the D (5 bases). The V gene lost 2 bases and the J gene lost 4 bases, with 8 bases spanning the gap. The germline CDR1 and CDR2 sequences are MNHNS and SASEGT. This CDR3 has 14 amino acids. CDR3 DNA: TGTGCCAGCAGTGAACAGGGATCCACCGGGGAGCTGTTTTTT. Translated: CASSEQGSTGELFF.

The chain recombines TRBV18 with TRBJ2-3; 13 bases map to TRBD2. Germline assignment: CDR1 KGHSH and CDR2 LQKENI. The CDR3 sequence is 16 residues long. V shed 0 bases, J shed 6 bases, and the junction held 3 bases outside the gene matches. This CDR3 reads CASSPPTSGGLDTQYF. CDR3 sequence (DNA): TGTGCCAGCTCACCACCGACTAGCGGGGGGTTGGATACGCAGTATTTT.

The rearrangement joins TRBV2 to TRBJ1-1; 7 nucleotides match TRBD1. From germline, CDR1 is SNHLY and CDR2 FYNNEI. The trim removed 3 bases at V and 10 bases at J, leaving 5 bases unmatched. The CDR3 sequence is 12 residues long. The CDR3 DNA follows: TGTGCCAGCAGTGAGGGACAGAGGAGAGCTTTCTTT. It codes for CASSEGQRRAFF.

The gene calls are TRBV19 and TRBJ2-7; D may be TRBD2 (6 bases). Trimming took off 5 bases at V and 6 bases at J, with 11 bases between the two ends. Germline assignment: CDR1 LNHDA and CDR2 SQIVND (reference sequence). The CDR3 is made up of 12 amino acids. CDR3 sequence reads: CASSGAGREQYF. The DNA of the CDR3 is TGTGCCAGTAGTGGGGCGGGGCGCGAGCAGTACTTC.

V usage is TRBV7-9 and J usage is TRBJ2-5; 7 bases line up with TRBD1. V shed 6 bases and J 5 bases; nucleotides not matched to a gene: 9. Germline V gene lookup returns CDR1 SEHNR and CDR2 FQNEAQ (reference sequence). The CDR3 has 14 amino acids. CDR3 nucleotides: TGTGCCAGCAGTCCACAGGGGCAGGGGGAGACCCAGTACTTC. It encodes CASSPQGQGETQYF.

The chain recombines TRBV18 with TRBJ1-1, with 8 positions matching TRBD1. This CDR3 is built from 16 residues. V lost 3 bases, J lost 2 bases, and 8 bases stayed unmatched. Germline lookup yields CDR1 KGHSH and CDR2 LQKENI. CDR3: CASSPLATGDNTEAFF. As DNA, the CDR3 is TGTGCCAGCTCACCTTTGGCGACAGGGGACAACACTGAAGCTTTCTTT.

In nucleotides, the CDR3 is TGTGCCAGCAGCCCAACATGGTCTAGCGGGAGGATGACAGATACGCAGTATTTT. Translated, it gives CASSPTWSSGRMTDTQYF. The rearrangement joins TRBV4-2 to TRBJ2-3; TRBD2 matches 11 bases. Looked up from germline, CDR1 is LGHNA and CDR2 is YNFKEQ. J lost 3 bases, V lost 4 bases, and 12 bases had no gene match. The CDR3 is 18 residues long.

A single count supports this clone. The genes are TRBV29-1 and TRBJ1-6, with no clear D. The CDR3 totals 11 residues. Germline values: CDR1 SQVTM, CDR2 ANQGSEA. The germline V and J ends were trimmed by 6 bases and 3 bases, with 3 bases remaining between them. Here the CDR3 DNA reads TGCAGCGTCGGCTATAATTCACCCCTCCACTTT. Translation: CSVGYNSPLHF.